What follows are 32 T cell receptor beta chains derived from one specimen sequenced in a study of T cell responses to AZD1222 COVID-19 vaccine (dated by TCRdb to about 2021). The library came from the immunoSEQ multiplex PCR assay. TCRdb carries this immuneACCESS record with in-frame sequences only. Its versions omit some clonotypes, under half of them owing to an unresolved V gene in the studies checked, with the rest unexplained. The sample table records 200,000 or so clones; about 92% of these occur just once. Jointly, the top ten make up 1% of the sample. The sample's time point, from its label and the paper: baseline before first vaccination. This specimen's treatment or condition label, per the study, means: meningococcal conjugate vaccine given as trial control. Sequences were derived from peripheral blood, sampled on day 0 of MenACWY control vaccination. The origin of the receptors is an adult in good health.

This clone has a handful of counts. The V gene is TRBV5-1, the J gene TRBJ2-2, with TRBD1 matching over 10 bases. Trimming at V came to 4 bases and at J to 7 bases, leaving 10 bases not matched to a gene. CDR1 SGHRS and CDR2 YFSETQ come from the germline V gene. CDR3 size: 16 residues. Here the CDR3 reads CASSAGTGEYGGELFF. The DNA of the CDR3 is TGCGCCAGCAGCGCGGGGACAGGGGAGTATGGCGGGGAGCTGTTTTTT.

The gene calls are TRBV28 and TRBJ1-4; 10 bases are shared with TRBD1. V lost 6 bases and J lost 6; bases outside the gene matches: 16. The CDR3 runs 18 residues. The germline CDR1 and CDR2 sequences are MDHEN and SYDVKM. The DNA for the CDR3 is TGTGCCAGCAGGAGCTTCAGCCCGGGACAGGGGTATGATGAAAAACTGTTTTTT. This encodes CASRSFSPGQGYDEKLFF. The full variable domain, with the rest looked up from reference TRBV28 and TRBJ1-4, is DVKVTQSSRYLVKRTGEKVFLECVQDMDHENMFWYRQDPGLGLRLIYFSYDVKMKEKGDIPEGYSVSREKKERFSLILESASTNQTSMYLCASRSFSPGQGYDEKLFFGSGTQLSVL.

The chain is built from TRBV6-1 and TRBJ1-5; TRBD1 might be the D (6 bases). The V and J ends lost 3 bases and 7 bases respectively, with 10 bases between them. Germline V gene lookup returns CDR1 MNHNS and CDR2 SASEGT. This CDR3 contains 13 residues. The CDR3 sequence is CASSDRGGQPQHF. CDR3 coding DNA: TGTGCCAGCAGTGACAGGGGAGGGCAGCCCCAGCATTTT.

The V and J genes are TRBV19 and TRBJ2-7; 9 bases line up with TRBD1. Germline CDR1 and CDR2: LNHDA and SQIVND (reference sequence). V lost 6 bases to trimming and J lost 7 bases; unmatched junction nucleotides: 10. CDR3 length: 14 amino acids. The CDR3, as DNA: TGTGCCAGTAGCCCGGGACAGGGAAGGTTGGAGCAGTACTTC. Protein sequence: CASSPGQGRLEQYF.

The chain is built from TRBV24-1 and TRBJ2-3; D not resolved. Deletions cut 2 bases from V and 2 bases from J, with 13 bases between. Germline V gene data show CDR1 as KGHDR and CDR2 as SFDVKD. This CDR3 is 16 amino acids long. The chain's CDR3 is CATSDSSRTDTDTQYF. DNA for the CDR3: TGTGCCACCAGTGATTCGTCCCGTACTGACACAGATACGCAGTATTTT.

The J gene is TRBJ2-5, the V gene TRBV30; a weak D match, TRBD1 (6 bases). The CDR3 contains 15 residues. V was pared by 3 bases and J by 1 base, with 15 bases between. Per germline, CDR1 GTSNPN and CDR2 SVGIG (reference sequence). The chain's CDR3 is CAWRLSTGVQETQYF. The CDR3 coding sequence is TGTGCCTGGAGACTCTCGACAGGCGTCCAAGAGACCCAGTACTTC.

This rearrangement joins TRBV7-3 to TRBJ1-1; D not certain. Germline V gene data show CDR1 as SGHTA and CDR2 as FQGTGA. The CDR3 loop spans 14 amino acids. Between the trimmed V and J ends, which lost 2 bases and 2 bases, there was a span of 9 bases. For the CDR3, the DNA is TGTGCCAGCAGCTTATCGGGAGTTAACACTGAAGCTTTCTTT. Its translation is CASSLSGVNTEAFF. Variable domain in full (rest from reference TRBV7-3 and TRBJ1-1): GAGVSQTPSNKVTEKGKYVELRCDPISGHTALYWYRQSLGQGPEFLIYFQGTGAADDSGLPNDRFFAVRPEGSVSTLKIQRTERGDSAVYLCASSLSGVNTEAFFGQGTRLTVV.

CDR3 loop: CASSEDGNNSPLHF. CDR3 sequence (DNA): TGTGCCAGCAGTGAGGACGGGAATAATTCACCCCTCCACTTT. The chain has TRBV6-1 and TRBJ1-6, with no clear D. Trimming removed 3 bases at V and 5 bases at J, with 8 bases between. This CDR3 spans 14 amino acids. The germline CDR1 and CDR2 sequences are MNHNS and SASEGT.

The chain links TRBV7-2 to TRBJ2-7; no firm D call. V lost 6 bases and J 1 base, leaving 13 bases between the germline ends. Per the germline V gene, CDR1 is SGHTA and CDR2 is FQGNSA. This CDR3 contains 14 residues. CDR3 in amino acids: CASRRGPSSYEQYF. CDR3 DNA sequence: TGTGCCAGCAGGCGAGGCCCATCTTCCTACGAGCAGTACTTC.

V gene TRBV9 combines with J gene TRBJ2-5; 8 positions match TRBD2. The CDR3 is 16 residues long. Germline V gene sequence: CDR1 SGDLS, CDR2 YYNGEE. With 0 bases clipped from V and 5 bases from J, the junction kept 9 bases outside the gene matches. DNA of the CDR3: TGTGCCAGCAGCGTAGATAACGGGGGGGCCAGGGAGACCCAGTACTTC. Protein product: CASSVDNGGARETQYF.

V and J are TRBV30 and TRBJ1-3, with TRBD1 identical over 8 bases. The CDR3 is 14 residues long. J was trimmed by 0 bases and V by 5 bases; bases with no gene match: 3. Germline CDR1 reads GTSNPN; CDR2 reads SVGIG (reference sequence). CDR3 sequence: CAWGDRGSGNTIYF. CDR3 in DNA: TGTGCCTGGGGAGACAGGGGCTCTGGAAACACCATATATTTT. The whole variable domain, remainder taken from reference TRBV30 and TRBJ1-3, is SQTIHQWPATLVQPVGSPLSLECTVEGTSNPNLYWYRQAAGRGLQLLFYSVGIGQISSEVPQNLSASRPQDRQFILSSKKLLLSDSGFYLCAWGDRGSGNTIYFGEGSWLTVV.

The V and J genes are TRBV7-3 and TRBJ2-1, with TRBD1 as a possible D gene (5 bases). Germline CDR1 is SGHTA and CDR2 is FQGTGA. V lost 4 bases to trimming and J lost 5 bases, with 9 bases between them. The CDR3 runs 13 residues. The CDR3 nucleotides are TGTGCCAGCAGCTCAGGGCCACACAATGAGCAGTTCTTC. It yields the protein CASSSGPHNEQFF.

V and J are TRBV11-2 and TRBJ1-2, with 8 bases lining up with TRBD1. J gave up 5 bases and V 3 bases, and 11 bases lay outside the gene matches. The CDR3 is made up of 16 amino acids. CDR1 and CDR2 from the germline V gene are SGHAT and FQNNGV. CDR3 nucleotide sequence: TGTGCCAGCAGCTTGGAAAGGGACAGGTTATTATATGGCTACACCTTC. Translation gives CASSLERDRLLYGYTF.

The chain carries TRBV11-2 and TRBJ1-2; 7 bases line up with TRBD1. Germline CDR1 and CDR2: SGHAT and FQNNGV. The trim removed 2 bases at V and 3 bases at J, leaving 6 bases unmatched. CDR3 length equals 15 residues. CDR3 sequence reads: CASSLRAGTDYGYTF. The DNA of the CDR3 is TGTGCCAGCAGCTTACGAGCCGGGACAGACTATGGCTACACCTTC.

The V gene is TRBV12-3 or TRBV12-4, the J gene TRBJ1-2; tentatively, D is TRBD1 (6 bases). V lost 6 bases to trimming and J lost 9 bases, with 14 bases between them. The CDR3 extends over 12 amino acids. This chain's CDR3 is CASSGQPWRYTF. CDR3 sequence (DNA): TGTGCCAGCAGCGGACAGCCGTGGCGCTACACCTTC.

The V and J genes are TRBV5-1 and TRBJ2-7; 10 bases map to TRBD2. The CDR3 sequence is 16 residues long. The V and J ends lost 7 bases and 7 bases, in that order; junction bases with no gene match: 17. The V gene's germline CDR1 is SGHRS and CDR2 YFSETQ. CDR3 DNA sequence: TGCGCCAGCGCTAAGGGGTCTAGCGGGGGCACGGGGGAGCAGTACTTC. Its translation is CASAKGSSGGTGEQYF.

With regard to this clone: This sample includes further DNA sequences coding for the same CDR3. This chain links TRBV7-2 with TRBJ1-1, with unresolved D. With 3 bases removed from V and 0 bases from J, the gap between germline ends came to 2 bases. CDR1 and CDR2 (germline): SGHTA, FQGNSA. The CDR3 sequence is 12 residues long. The CDR3 loop reads CASSLVNTEAFF. The CDR3 DNA reads as TGTGCCAGCAGCTTGGTGAACACTGAAGCTTTCTTT.

V usage is TRBV5-1 and J usage is TRBJ1-4, with D tentatively TRBD1 (5 bases). Germline loops: CDR1 SGHRS, CDR2 YFSETQ. The ends were cut back, 4 bases at V and 4 bases at J, with 11 bases in the middle. The CDR3 spans 14 residues. CDR3 nucleotides: TGCGCCAGCAGCGGGACGGATCTTAATGAAAAACTGTTTTTT. This translates into CASSGTDLNEKLFF.

The chain has TRBV18 and TRBJ2-2; D remains ambiguous. Germline V CDR1 and CDR2: KGHSH, LQKENI. CDR3 length: 12 residues. The V gene lost 3 bases and the J gene lost 6 bases, with 5 bases spanning the gap. CDR3 loop: CASSPKPGELFF. The DNA for the CDR3 is TGTGCCAGCTCACCGAAACCCGGGGAGCTGTTTTTT.

The chain is built from TRBV2 and TRBJ1-1; D is unresolved. Trimming shortened V by 10 bases and J by 3 bases, and 9 bases separated the two germline ends. The germline V gene has CDR1 SNHLY and CDR2 FYNNEI. The CDR3 is 11 residues long. This chain's CDR3 is CATKAYTEAFF. CDR3 DNA sequence: TGTGCCACAAAGGCCTACACTGAAGCTTTCTTT.

The genes are TRBV6-5 and TRBJ2-7; TRBD2 agrees at 10 bases. CDR3 length equals 13 residues. CDR1 MNHEY and CDR2 SVGAGI come from the germline V gene. V lost 6 bases and J lost 4; bases outside the gene matches: 3. The CDR3 region is CASRLGLAYEQYF. The CDR3 bases are TGTGCCAGCAGGCTGGGACTAGCGTACGAGCAGTACTTC.

The CDR3 sequence: CASRNDLLNTEAFF. In DNA, the CDR3 is TGTGCCAGCAGAAACGACCTACTGAACACTGAAGCTTTCTTT. V usage is TRBV3-1 (or the pseudogene TRBV3-2) and J usage is TRBJ1-1; D not certain. V was trimmed by 6 bases and J by 0 bases, leaving 11 bases between them. The CDR3 runs 14 residues. Germline V CDR1 and CDR2: LGHDT, YNNKEL (reference sequence).

The chain combines TRBV7-2 with TRBJ1-1, with D hard to call. The CDR3 is 16 amino acids. The germline CDR1 and CDR2 sequences are SGHTA and FQGNSA. Deletions cut 1 base from V and 1 base from J, with 13 bases between. CDR3 nucleotide sequence: TGTGCCAGCAGCTTAGGTCACGGGGTGCGGAACACTGAAGCTTTCTTT. Its protein product is CASSLGHGVRNTEAFF.

J is TRBJ1-1 and V is TRBV19; a weak D match, TRBD1 (6 bases). Germline V gives CDR1 LNHDA, CDR2 SQIVND (reference sequence). V dropped 2 bases and J dropped 3 bases, with 13 bases sitting between them. The CDR3 extends over 15 amino acids. The CDR3 nucleotides are TGTGCCAGTAGTATAACGGCAGGGGCTTACACTGAAGCTTTCTTT. Translation gives CASSITAGAYTEAFF.

V and J are TRBV10-2 and TRBJ2-1; either TRBD1 or TRBD2 may supply D (5 bases each). V was shortened by 5 bases and J by 5 bases, with 13 bases between the two germline ends. CDR3 length: 14 residues. CDR1 and CDR2 (germline): WSHSY, SAAADI. CDR3 DNA sequence: TGCGCCAGCAGTCCCTCGGGACGTGACAATGAGCAGTTCTTC. This codes for CASSPSGRDNEQFF.

This chain links TRBV30 with TRBJ1-1; 8 bases fit TRBD1. In germline, CDR1 is GTSNPN, CDR2 SVGIG (reference sequence). The CDR3 extends over 15 amino acids. V shed 1 base, J shed 0 bases, and the junction held 4 bases outside the gene matches. The CDR3 DNA sequence: TGTGCCTGGAGTGAGGGGACAGGATTGAACACTGAAGCTTTCTTT. Its translation is CAWSEGTGLNTEAFF.

V is TRBV13 and J is TRBJ2-1; the D gene is possibly TRBD1 (5 bases). This CDR3 spans 14 amino acids. With 0 bases removed from V and 7 bases from J, the gap between germline ends came to 10 bases. Germline CDR1 PRHDT, CDR2 FYEKMQ (reference sequence). The CDR3 is CASSLGSRVNEQFF. The CDR3, as DNA: TGTGCCAGCAGCTTAGGGTCCAGGGTGAATGAGCAGTTCTTC.

This chain joins TRBV7-9 and TRBJ1-4; the match to TRBD1 covers 7 bases. Germline-derived CDR1 and CDR2 are SEHNR and FQNEAQ (reference sequence). The CDR3 sequence is 14 residues long. V trimming: 3 bases; J trimming: 5 bases; junction bases outside the gene matches: 3. The CDR3: CASSFDRANEKLFF. In DNA, the CDR3 is TGTGCCAGCAGCTTTGACAGGGCAAATGAAAAACTGTTTTTT.

The rearrangement uses TRBV3-1 (or the pseudogene TRBV3-2) and TRBJ1-5; 7 bases fit TRBD1. CDR1 is LGHDT, CDR2 YNNKEL, per germline (reference sequence). The V segment lost 4 bases and the J segment 3 bases; nucleotides outside the gene matches: 3. CDR3 size: 14 residues. CDR3 amino acids: CASSLGQNNQPQHF. In DNA, the CDR3 is TGTGCCAGCAGCCTGGGACAGAACAATCAGCCCCAGCATTTT.

The V gene is TRBV5-1, the J gene TRBJ1-6; no reliable D call. V lost 0 bases and J lost 7, with 8 bases in between. CDR1 and CDR2 (germline): SGHRS, YFSETQ. This CDR3 has 14 residues. The CDR3, as DNA: TGCGCCAGCAGCTTGGATGGAGAGAATTCACCCCTCCACTTT. The encoded protein is CASSLDGENSPLHF.

This chain uses TRBV6-5 with TRBJ1-2; the D gene is possibly TRBD1 (6 bases). This CDR3 spans 14 amino acids. CDR1 and CDR2 from the germline V gene are MNHEY and SVGAGI. V was cut by 5 bases and J by 4 bases, with 14 bases left in between. The CDR3 protein is CASSPTARGYGYTF. The CDR3 DNA reads as TGTGCCAGCAGTCCCACCGCCAGGGGCTATGGCTACACCTTC.

The CDR3 DNA reads TGCGCCAGCAGCCAAGATAGGGCGGTCTTCGAGGGCTACACCTTC. Encoded protein: CASSQDRAVFEGYTF. This chain uses TRBV4-3 with TRBJ1-2, with unresolved D. CDR1 and CDR2 (germline): LGHNA, YSLEER. The CDR3 is 15 amino acids. V was trimmed by 0 bases and J by 8 bases, leaving 16 bases between them.